One and the same sample provided the 8 T cell receptor beta chains below, sequenced in a study of T-cell memory formation after mild COVID-19. TCRdb re-derived calls from the 5' RACE reads in MiXCR, one entry per CDR3 protein. The sample includes about 200,000 distinct CDR3 sequences, roughly 17% of them seen just once. What was sequenced was PBMCs or a T cell subset sorted from them (not recorded which). Receptors originate from an adult woman who had mild COVID-19 (a few samples of this study predate the infection). Cell type and time point are not known.

The rearrangement uses TRBV7-3 and TRBJ2-7; 10 bases are shared with TRBD2. The ends lost 1 base at V and 2 bases at J; junction bases unmatched: 5. The germline V gene encodes CDR1 SGHTA and CDR2 FQGTGA. CDR3 length: 16 amino acids. The CDR3 DNA reads TGTGCCAGCAGCTTAAACAGCGGGGGGGCGGCCTACGAGCAGTACTTC. Translation: CASSLNSGGAAYEQYF.

The chain uses TRBV7-6 and TRBJ1-1, with 8 nucleotides matching TRBD1. In germline, CDR1 is SGHVS, CDR2 FNYEAQ. CDR3 length: 13 residues. The ends lost 5 bases at V and 9 bases at J; junction bases unmatched: 8. Here the CDR3 reads CASSVGQAMKAFF. The DNA for the CDR3 is TGTGCCAGCAGCGTGGGACAGGCAATGAAAGCTTTCTTT.

The chain uses TRBV7-9 and TRBJ2-1, with 7 bases identical to TRBD2. The CDR3 is 12 amino acids. J was trimmed by 10 bases and V by 5 bases; bases with no gene match: 5. In germline, CDR1 is SEHNR, CDR2 FQNEAQ (reference sequence). In DNA, the CDR3 is TGTGCCAGCAGCGGGGGAGGGGCGGAGCAGTTCTTC. Translating gives CASSGGGAEQFF.

The table lists this clonotype with a few counts. The rearrangement uses TRBV2 and TRBJ1-6; the D gene is possibly TRBD1 (5 bases). The CDR3 runs to 15 residues. Trimming pared 5 bases from V and 7 bases from J, leaving 15 bases between. CDR1 and CDR2 from the germline V gene are SNHLY and FYNNEI. In DNA, the CDR3 is TGTGCCAGCAGTACAAGACAGCCGGGGAATTCACCCCTCCACTTT. Translating it yields CASSTRQPGNSPLHF.

This clonotype was observed a handful of times. This chain uses TRBV20-1 with TRBJ1-5, with 8 positions matching TRBD1. CDR1 DFQATT and CDR2 SNEGSKA come from the germline V gene (reference sequence). V shed 4 bases, J shed 4 bases, and the junction held 12 bases outside the gene matches. The CDR3 runs 16 residues. CDR3 sequence reads: CSAIPDRVMANQPQHF. In nucleotides, the CDR3 is TGCAGTGCTATACCGGACAGGGTCATGGCAAATCAGCCCCAGCATTTT.

The table lists this clonotype with a few counts. The chain has TRBV9 and TRBJ1-2; D is ambiguous. The CDR3 contains 14 residues. Trimming left V 4 bases short and J 0 bases short, with 10 bases between. Germline CDR1 is SGDLS and CDR2 is YYNGEE. This CDR3 is CASSRTRANYGYTF. The CDR3 bases are TGTGCCAGCAGCCGGACGAGGGCTAACTATGGCTACACCTTC.

This clonotype was seen more than once but under ten times. The CDR3 reads CASSGLAVSNEQFF. In nucleotides, the CDR3 is TGTGCCAGCTCAGGACTAGCGGTCTCCAATGAGCAGTTCTTC. This sequence joins TRBV18 and TRBJ2-1; 10 nucleotides agree with TRBD2. The CDR3 is 14 amino acids. CDR1 KGHSH and CDR2 LQKENI come from the germline V gene. V trimming: 5 bases; J trimming: 6 bases; junction bases outside the gene matches: 4.

This chain uses TRBV7-2 with TRBJ1-3, with TRBD1 identical over 8 bases. The germline gives CDR1 SGHTA, CDR2 FQGNSA. Trimming removed 0 bases from V and 8 bases from J; junction bases left unmatched: 3. This CDR3 is 14 amino acids long. This CDR3 is CASSLATGVDTIYF. The CDR3 DNA reads TGTGCCAGCAGCTTAGCGACAGGGGTAGACACCATATATTTT.